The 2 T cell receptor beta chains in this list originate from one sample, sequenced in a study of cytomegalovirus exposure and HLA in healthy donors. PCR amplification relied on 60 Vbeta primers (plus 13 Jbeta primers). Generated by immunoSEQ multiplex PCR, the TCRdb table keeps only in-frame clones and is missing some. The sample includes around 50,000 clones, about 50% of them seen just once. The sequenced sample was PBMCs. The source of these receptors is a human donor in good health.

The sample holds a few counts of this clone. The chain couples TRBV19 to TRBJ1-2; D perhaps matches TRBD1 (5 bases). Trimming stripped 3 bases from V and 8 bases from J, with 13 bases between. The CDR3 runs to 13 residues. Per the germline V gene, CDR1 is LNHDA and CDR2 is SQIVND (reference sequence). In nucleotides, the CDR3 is TGTGCCAGTAGTATTTCGACAGTTGGAGGCTACACCTTC. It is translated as CASSISTVGGYTF.

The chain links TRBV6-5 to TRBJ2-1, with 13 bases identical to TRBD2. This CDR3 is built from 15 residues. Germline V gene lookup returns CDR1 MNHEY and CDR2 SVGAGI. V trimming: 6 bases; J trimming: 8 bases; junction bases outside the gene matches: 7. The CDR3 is CASRQRLAGGDEQFF. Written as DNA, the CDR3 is TGTGCCAGCAGACAAAGACTAGCGGGGGGCGATGAGCAGTTCTTC.